What follows describes a single TCR beta chain. This specimen comes from a study of cytomegalovirus exposure and HLA in healthy donors. CDR1 is MDHEN and CDR2 is SYDVKM in the germline V gene. This CDR3 is built from 13 residues. Trimming left V 6 bases short and J 4 bases short, with 11 bases between. Using immunoSEQ multiplex PCR, the repertoire was profiled, and TCRdb retains in-frame clones only, with some absent. Counted here are approximately 170,000 clones, about 85% occurring once; the ten biggest clones make up 16%. The chain carries TRBV28 and TRBJ2-3, with D unclear. The sample taken for sequencing was PBMCs. The TCR was taken from a man between 18 and 35 years old in good health and CMV-seropositive. In DNA form, the CDR3 reads TGTGCCAGCAGCTTCCCCCCCGCAGATACGCAGTATTTT. Protein: CASSFPPADTQYF.